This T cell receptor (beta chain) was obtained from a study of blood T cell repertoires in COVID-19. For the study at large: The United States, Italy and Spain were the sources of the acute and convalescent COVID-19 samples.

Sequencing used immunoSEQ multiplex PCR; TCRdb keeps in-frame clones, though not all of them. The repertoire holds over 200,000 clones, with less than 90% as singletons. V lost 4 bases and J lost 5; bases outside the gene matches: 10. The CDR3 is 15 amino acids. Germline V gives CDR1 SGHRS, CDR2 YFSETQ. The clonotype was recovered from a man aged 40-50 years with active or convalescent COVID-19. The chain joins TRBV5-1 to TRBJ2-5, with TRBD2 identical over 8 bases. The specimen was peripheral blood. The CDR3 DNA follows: TGCGCCAGCAGCCTCGGGGGGGGCCCTGGGGAGACCCAGTACTTC. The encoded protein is CASSLGGGPGETQYF.